Listed here are 3 T cell receptor beta chains from one sample, sequenced in a study of T cell responses to AZD1222 COVID-19 vaccine. Sequencing used immunoSEQ multiplex PCR; TCRdb keeps in-frame clones, though not all of them. The sample records about 180,000 clones, around 90% being singletons. The source was peripheral blood, collected on day 0 of AZD1222 vaccination. Source of these receptors: an adult in good health.

The chain joins TRBV28 to TRBJ1-2; maybe TRBD1 (6 bases). Germline assignment: CDR1 MDHEN and CDR2 SYDVKM. The CDR3 totals 14 residues. Trimming shortened V by 3 bases and J by 7 bases, and 15 bases separated the two germline ends. The chain's CDR3 is CASSFLTGSRGYTF. CDR3 nucleotides: TGTGCCAGCAGTTTCTTAACAGGGAGCCGTGGCTACACCTTC.

This clone appeared a few times. The chain couples TRBV5-5 to TRBJ1-4; D is undetermined. Germline lookup yields CDR1 SGHKS and CDR2 YYEKEE (reference sequence). CDR3 length equals 15 residues. V lost 6 bases, J lost 8 bases, and 20 bases lay in between. The DNA for the CDR3 is TGTGCCAGCACCACTGGGGTGGCCCAACGAGAAAAACTGTTTTTT. This gives the protein CASTTGVAQREKLFF.

The rearrangement joins TRBV2 to TRBJ2-2; D perhaps matches TRBD2 (6 bases). Trimming left V 1 base short and J 7 bases short, with 7 bases between. The CDR3 is 13 amino acids. Germline values: CDR1 SNHLY, CDR2 FYNNEI. This chain's CDR3 is CASSEGRGGELFF. CDR3 sequence (DNA): TGTGCCAGCAGTGAAGGGCGGGGCGGGGAGCTGTTTTTT.